These 30 T cell receptor beta chains were all obtained from the same sample, sequenced in a study of OX40 agonist ivuxolimab in advanced cancers. This table comes from immunoSEQ multiplex PCR, and its TCRdb copy is limited to in-frame clones, with some not included. The sample holds more than 85,000 clones, 91% seen once. The specimen was CD4+ or CD8+ T cells sorted from blood, collected in a trial of the OX40 agonist ivuxolimab. These receptors all stem from an adult with an advanced solid tumor such as melanoma, head and neck, liver or kidney cancer.

The chain links TRBV10-3 to TRBJ2-3; 10 nucleotides align to TRBD2. Germline loops: CDR1 ENHRY, CDR2 SYGVKD. V was pared by 4 bases and J by 2 bases, with 3 bases of the junction left unmatched. This CDR3 region has 15 residues. This CDR3 reads CAISAAGGPTDTQYF. The CDR3 DNA reads TGTGCCATCAGTGCAGCGGGAGGGCCCACAGATACGCAGTATTTT.

The chain is built from TRBV6-5 and TRBJ2-2, with D perhaps TRBD2 (6 bases). The ends were cut back, 7 bases at V and 7 bases at J, with 16 bases in the middle. The germline gives CDR1 MNHEY, CDR2 SVGAGI. This CDR3 comprises 14 residues. This CDR3 reads CASKYRGSVGELFF. The CDR3 DNA follows: TGTGCCAGCAAATATCGGGGGAGCGTCGGGGAGCTGTTTTTT.

The chain employs TRBV21-1 and TRBJ2-7; the table's D gene call, TRBD2, was not cross checked with the DNA. TRBV21-1 is tagged as a pseudogene. The CDR3 is 16 residues long. CDR3 nucleotides: TGTGCCAGCAGCAACCCGTCCTATCCCGAGGGCGAGCGGCAGTACTTC. Its protein product is CASSNPSYPEGERQYF.

The genes are TRBV27 and TRBJ2-1; possibly TRBD2 for D (6 bases). V lost 3 bases, J lost 6 bases, and 21 bases lay in between. The CDR3 has 17 residues. Germline V lookup: CDR1 MNHEY, CDR2 SMNVEV (reference sequence). In nucleotides, the CDR3 is TGTGCCAGCAGTTTCTTGTCCACTAGCAAATCATTCAATGAGCAGTTCTTC. Translated, it gives CASSFLSTSKSFNEQFF.

In its sample, this clone was seen a few times. This chain joins TRBV7-3 and TRBJ1-5; tentative D call: TRBD1 (5 bases). The CDR3 covers 18 residues. Germline CDR1 and CDR2: SGHTA and FQGTGA. The V end lost 5 bases, the J end lost 1 base, and 21 bases lay between the germline ends. CDR3 loop: CASSPLTRGPVSNQPQHF. The CDR3 DNA follows: TGTGCCAGCAGCCCCCTAACGCGGGGCCCCGTGAGCAATCAGCCCCAGCATTTT.

The chain joins TRBV19 to TRBJ2-4; D is unclear. Trimming took 3 bases from V and 0 from J, leaving 6 bases between them. Germline CDR1 is LNHDA and CDR2 is SQIVND (reference sequence). The CDR3 totals 14 residues. The CDR3 bases are TGTGCCAGTAGTATTACACCAGCCAAAAACATTCAGTACTTC. Amino acid sequence: CASSITPAKNIQYF.

Notes on this clone: A read error may produce the germline difference seen at one junction end. The chain couples TRBV28 to TRBJ2-1; a weak D match, TRBD1 (5 bases). The CDR3 covers 14 residues. Looked up from germline, CDR1 is MDHEN and CDR2 is SYDVKM. The CDR3 sequence is CASMLSSRQQGPIF. CDR3 nucleotide sequence: TGTGCCAGCATGCTCAGTTCCCGACAGCAGGGCCCGATCTTC.

The CDR3 protein is CASSRQRRGEQYF. The CDR3 coding sequence is TGTGCCAGCAGCCGACAAAGGCGGGGCGAGCAGTACTTC. The chain joins TRBV11-1 to TRBJ2-7, with D perhaps TRBD2 (6 bases). The V gene lost 5 bases and the J gene lost 6 bases, with 14 bases spanning the gap. The CDR3 extends over 13 amino acids. Per the germline V gene, CDR1 is SGHAT and CDR2 is FQDESV (reference sequence).

The chain carries TRBV6-5 and TRBJ2-7; D is possibly TRBD1 or TRBD2 (5 bases each). Trimming pared 5 bases from V and 3 bases from J, leaving 14 bases between. Per germline, CDR1 MNHEY and CDR2 SVGAGI. The length of the CDR3 is 14 residues. The CDR3 DNA reads as TGTGCCAGCAGTGCGCCGGGACCCAACTACGAGCAGTACTTC. Protein sequence: CASSAPGPNYEQYF.

This clone occurred once. The genes are TRBV30 and TRBJ2-5; possible D gene TRBD2, 6 bases. The germline V gene has CDR1 GTSNPN and CDR2 SVGIG (reference sequence). The CDR3 contains 12 residues. The V and J ends lost 3 bases and 9 bases respectively, with 14 bases between them. The CDR3 loop reads CAWRRNGGAQYF. The CDR3 DNA is TGTGCCTGGAGGCGTAACGGAGGGGCCCAGTACTTC.

The chain carries TRBV4-3 and TRBJ1-1, with D unresolved. Germline CDR1 reads LGHNA; CDR2 reads YSLEER. The CDR3 runs 13 residues. V dropped 4 bases and J dropped 1 base, with 7 bases sitting between them. The CDR3 protein is CASSLTANTEAFF. In DNA, the CDR3 is TGCGCCAGCAGCCTTACAGCGAACACTGAAGCTTTCTTT.

The chain employs TRBV28 and TRBJ1-2; TRBD1 matches at 7 bases. The CDR3 length is 12 residues. J was trimmed by 8 bases and V by 6 bases; bases with no gene match: 6. Germline V gene sequence: CDR1 MDHEN, CDR2 SYDVKM. The CDR3 protein is CASSSDRAGYTF. Written as DNA, the CDR3 is TGTGCCAGCAGCTCTGACAGGGCAGGCTACACCTTC.

The rearrangement links TRBV18 to TRBJ2-2; 7 bases are shared with TRBD2. Germline trimming cut 4 bases from V and 6 bases from J; bases unmatched to any gene: 2. The CDR3 contains 13 residues. CDR1 and CDR2 (germline): KGHSH, LQKENI. DNA for the CDR3: TGTGCCAGCTCACGAGCGGGGTCCGGGGAGCTGTTTTTT. It is translated as CASSRAGSGELFF.

CDR3 coding DNA: TGTGCCAGCAGTATAATGGCTAGCGGGAGATTAAATACGCAGTATTTT. This codes for CASSIMASGRLNTQYF. The rearrangement links TRBV28 to TRBJ2-3, with 10 bases lining up with TRBD2. Losses at the gene ends were 5 bases for V and 7 bases for J; bases not matched to a gene: 12. The CDR3 totals 16 residues. Germline V lookup: CDR1 MDHEN, CDR2 SYDVKM.

J is TRBJ2-3 and V is TRBV7-2; weak D call: TRBD2 (5 bases). CDR1 and CDR2 (germline): SGHTA, FQGNSA. This CDR3 is built from 16 residues. V was pared by 1 base and J by 2 bases, with 13 bases between. CDR3 sequence: CASSLGPGSITDTQYF. The CDR3 coding sequence is TGTGCCAGCAGCTTAGGACCGGGATCGATCACAGATACGCAGTATTTT.

This chain joins TRBV27 and TRBJ2-3; TRBD2 matches at 13 bases. CDR3 length: 19 residues. Germline CDR1 reads MNHEY; CDR2 reads SMNVEV (reference sequence). Trimming at V came to 0 bases and at J to 3 bases, leaving 9 bases not matched to a gene. CDR3 in DNA: TGTGCCAGCAGTTTATCAGGACTAGCGGGAGTCAGGAGGACAGATACGCAGTATTTT. Protein sequence: CASSLSGLAGVRRTDTQYF.

The genes are TRBV5-1 and TRBJ2-2, with D maybe TRBD1 (6 bases). This CDR3 region has 14 residues. With 1 base removed from V and 6 bases from J, the gap between germline ends came to 10 bases. Per germline, CDR1 SGHRS and CDR2 YFSETQ. DNA of the CDR3: TGCGCCAGCAGCTTGATGTCAGGGGCCGGGGAGCTGTTTTTT. This sequence encodes CASSLMSGAGELFF.

The chain uses TRBV30 and TRBJ2-5; 15 bases fit TRBD2. This CDR3 comprises 17 residues. From germline, CDR1 is GTSNPN and CDR2 SVGIG (reference sequence). V shed 7 bases and J 5 bases; nucleotides not matched to a gene: 14. The DNA for the CDR3 is TGTGCCTACAAAAGGACTAGCGGGAGGGAGCCGGGGGAGACCCAGTACTTC. Its protein is CAYKRTSGREPGETQYF.

Only a few counts were recorded for this clone. V is TRBV7-8 and J is TRBJ1-2, with 10 nucleotides matching TRBD1. Germline assignment: CDR1 SGHVS and CDR2 FQNEAQ. The CDR3 sequence is 16 residues long. J lost 6 bases, V lost 2 bases, and 9 bases had no gene match. Here the CDR3 DNA reads TGTGCCAGCAGCTTACGACAGGGGGCGCTTTTAAATGGCTACACCTTC. Translating gives CASSLRQGALLNGYTF.

The gene calls are TRBV18 and TRBJ2-1; a weak D match, TRBD2 (6 bases). Germline V lookup: CDR1 KGHSH, CDR2 LQKENI. This CDR3 spans 16 amino acids. V dropped 2 bases and J dropped 0 bases, with 11 bases sitting between them. The CDR3 sequence is CASSPELARSYNEQFF. The CDR3 nucleotides are TGTGCCAGCTCACCAGAACTAGCCCGCTCCTACAATGAGCAGTTCTTC.

J is TRBJ2-2 and V is TRBV5-5; D may be TRBD1 (5 bases). CDR3 length equals 15 residues. V lost 3 bases and J 2 bases, leaving 11 bases between the germline ends. Germline V gene data show CDR1 as SGHKS and CDR2 as YYEKEE (reference sequence). CDR3 DNA sequence: TGTGCCAGCAGCTCCGAGACAGTCAACACCGGGGAGCTGTTTTTT. Translation: CASSSETVNTGELFF.

CDR3 bases: TGTGCCAGCAGCTTAGTTAGGCCTCAAGATGAAGCTTTCTTT. This translates into CASSLVRPQDEAFF. This rearrangement joins TRBV7-8 to TRBJ1-1, with no clear D. Germline CDR1 and CDR2: SGHVS and FQNEAQ. Trimming removed 1 base at V and 7 bases at J, with 13 bases between. This CDR3 region has 14 residues.

V and J are TRBV11-2 and TRBJ1-2, with D perhaps TRBD1 (5 bases). This CDR3 is 15 amino acids long. CDR1 and CDR2 from the germline V gene are SGHAT and FQNNGV. Trimming shortened V by 2 bases and J by 8 bases, and 18 bases separated the two germline ends. CDR3 sequence (DNA): TGTGCCAGCAGCTTAAGCTCCCAGGGAGTGGAGGGCTACACCTTC. Its protein product is CASSLSSQGVEGYTF.

This clone was counted once. The chain has TRBV9 and TRBJ2-1; 7 nucleotides line up with TRBD2. Germline values: CDR1 SGDLS, CDR2 YYNGEE. V gave up 3 bases and J gave up 1 base; unmatched junction bases: 1. This CDR3 comprises 14 residues. CDR3 in amino acids: CASSARGSYNEQFF. The DNA of the CDR3 is TGTGCCAGCAGCGCGCGGGGGTCCTACAATGAGCAGTTCTTC.

The chain's CDR3 is CASASRGNTEAFF. CDR3 coding DNA: TGTGCCAGCGCTAGCAGGGGGAACACTGAAGCTTTCTTT. The rearrangement joins TRBV28 to TRBJ1-1; D possibly corresponds to TRBD1 (6 bases). The length of the CDR3 is 13 residues. Germline CDR1 and CDR2: MDHEN and SYDVKM. V was pared by 8 bases and J by 1 base, with 11 bases between.

This clone was detected a few times. This chain uses TRBV6-1 with TRBJ2-3; no clear D. This CDR3 is built from 11 residues. V lost 10 bases and J 2 bases, leaving 7 bases between the germline ends. CDR1 and CDR2 (germline): MNHNS, SASEGT. The DNA for the CDR3 is TGTGCCATAGGGATCACAGATACGCAGTATTTT. Residues: CAIGITDTQYF.

The rearrangement links TRBV5-6 to TRBJ2-3, with TRBD1 as a possible D gene (6 bases). Germline CDR1 is SGHDT and CDR2 is YYEEEE. The CDR3 totals 16 residues. V was pared by 5 bases and J by 1 base, with 17 bases between. The CDR3 DNA follows: TGTGCCAGCAGACACCCGGTTGAGGGGGGCACAGATACGCAGTATTTT. Translating it yields CASRHPVEGGTDTQYF.

This chain joins TRBV14 and TRBJ1-2; D is ambiguous. The V end lost 0 bases, the J end lost 1 base, and 9 bases lay between the germline ends. The CDR3 length is 15 residues. CDR1 and CDR2 (germline): SGHDN, FVKESK. In DNA, the CDR3 is TGTGCCAGCAGCCAAGATTCGACGGTTAACTATGGCTACACCTTC. Amino acids: CASSQDSTVNYGYTF.

This clone came up once. The V gene is TRBV6-1, the J gene TRBJ2-2; 7 bases line up with TRBD1. The V gene end was trimmed by 5 bases and the J gene end by 0 bases; junction bases not matched to a gene: 3. The CDR3 runs 15 residues. The germline V gene has CDR1 MNHNS and CDR2 SASEGT. The CDR3 bases are TGTGCCAGCAGTTCCGGGACAGCGAACACCGGGGAGCTGTTTTTT. It is translated as CASSSGTANTGELFF.

The rearrangement joins TRBV4-3 to TRBJ2-6; D gene ambiguous. The ends were cut back, 3 bases at V and 0 bases at J, with 6 bases in the middle. This CDR3 is 15 amino acids long. Germline CDR1 is LGHNA and CDR2 is YSLEER. CDR3: CASSQESSGANVLTF. CDR3 DNA sequence: TGCGCCAGCAGCCAGGAGTCCTCTGGGGCCAACGTCCTGACTTTC.